Presented here are 22 T cell receptor beta chains from one specimen sequenced in a study of shared clonotypes between healthy human individuals. Sequencing used immunoSEQ multiplex PCR; TCRdb keeps in-frame clones, though not all of them. The profile shows over a million clones, around 98% of them singletons. The specimen was naive CD4+ T cells sorted from blood. Subset reported: CD45RA+ positively selected. These receptors originate from a man younger than 40 in good health.

The rearrangement joins TRBV7-9 to TRBJ2-7; 8 bases fit TRBD1. The CDR3 runs to 12 residues. Germline V gives CDR1 SEHNR, CDR2 FQNEAQ (reference sequence). Unmatched junction bases numbered 9, after V lost 7 bases and J lost 10 bases. The CDR3 reads CASTYGTGSQYF. DNA for the CDR3: TGTGCCAGCACCTACGGGACAGGCTCTCAGTACTTC. Together with reference TRBV7-9 and TRBJ2-7, the CDR3 gives the full variable domain: DTGVSQNPRHKITKRGQNVTFRCDPISEHNRLYWYRQTLGQGPEFLTYFQNEAQLEKSRLLSDRFSAERPKGSFSTLEIQRTEQGDSAMYLCASTYGTGSQYFGPGTRLTVT.

J is TRBJ2-7 and V is TRBV7-2; a possible D gene is TRBD1 (6 bases). Germline V gene data show CDR1 as SGHTA and CDR2 as FQGNSA. Deletions cut 3 bases from V and 4 bases from J, with 13 bases between. The CDR3 covers 14 residues. CDR3 sequence: CASSFSQGTYEQYF. CDR3 bases: TGTGCCAGCAGCTTTTCTCAGGGGACGTACGAGCAGTACTTC.

The chain carries TRBV12-1 and TRBJ2-2. TRBV12-1 represents a pseudogene. This CDR3 contains 16 residues. CDR3 region: CASSFAYRYNTGELFF. CDR3 in DNA: TGTGCCAGCAGCTTTGCATACCGTTACAACACCGGGGAGCTGTTTTTT.

The chain has TRBV7-2 and TRBJ2-7, with D possibly matching TRBD1 (6 bases). V gave up 3 bases and J gave up 5 bases, with 17 bases separating them. This CDR3 region has 15 residues. Germline V gene lookup returns CDR1 SGHTA and CDR2 FQGNSA. The DNA of the CDR3 is TGTGCCAGCAGCTTGAACACCGGGACAAAAAACGAGCAGTACTTC. As protein: CASSLNTGTKNEQYF.

The CDR3 protein is CAWTDGRTGTQDWAQHF. The CDR3 DNA follows: TGTGCCTGGACCGACGGACGTACCGGGACGCAAGACTGGGCCCAGCATTTT. The chain combines TRBV30 with TRBJ1-5; D is possibly TRBD1 (5 bases). V gave up 4 bases and J gave up 11 bases, with 30 bases separating them. The CDR3 consists of 17 residues. Per the germline V gene, CDR1 is GTSNPN and CDR2 is SVGIG (reference sequence).

The chain uses TRBV27 and TRBJ2-7, with 8 positions matching TRBD2. Trimming at V came to 5 bases and at J to 4 bases, leaving 10 bases not matched to a gene. Germline V lookup: CDR1 MNHEY, CDR2 SMNVEV (reference sequence). This CDR3 spans 15 amino acids. The CDR3 protein is CASSRSGTSLYEQYF. In DNA form, the CDR3 reads TGTGCCAGCAGTCGATCCGGGACTAGTTTATACGAGCAGTACTTC.

The gene calls are TRBV4-3 and TRBJ2-2; possibly TRBD2 for D (6 bases). There are 15 residues in the CDR3. The V end was cut by 0 bases, the J end by 7 bases, with 12 bases between. Per germline, CDR1 LGHNA and CDR2 YSLEER. In DNA form, the CDR3 reads TGCGCCAGCAGCCAAGATCAACCGCGGGGCGGGGAGCTGTTTTTT. This sequence encodes CASSQDQPRGGELFF.

This chain links TRBV27 with TRBJ2-2; possible D gene TRBD2, 5 bases. The CDR3 sequence is 15 residues long. CDR1 and CDR2 from the germline V gene are MNHEY and SMNVEV (reference sequence). V lost 6 bases to trimming and J lost 2 bases, with 13 bases between them. This CDR3 is CASRNTRANTGELFF. Here the CDR3 DNA reads TGTGCCAGCAGAAACACTAGGGCTAACACCGGGGAGCTGTTTTTT.

This clone was observed a single time. The same CDR3 can be traced to other DNA sequences in this sample. The rearrangement joins TRBV30 to TRBJ2-1; D possibly matches TRBD1 or TRBD2 (6 bases each). V lost 0 bases, J lost 10 bases, and 7 bases lay in between. The CDR3 length is 11 residues. CDR1 GTSNPN and CDR2 SVGIG come from the germline V gene (reference sequence). The chain's CDR3 is CAWSVGGEQFF. CDR3 sequence (DNA): TGTGCCTGGAGTGTAGGGGGGGAGCAGTTCTTC.

The chain combines TRBV5-1 with TRBJ2-3, with 9 bases matching TRBD1. V lost 4 bases to trimming and J lost 5 bases; unmatched junction nucleotides: 5. The CDR3 consists of 14 residues. CDR1 is SGHRS, CDR2 YFSETQ, per germline. In nucleotides, the CDR3 is TGCGCCAGCAGCCGGGACAGGGAGTTAGATACGCAGTATTTT. Protein: CASSRDRELDTQYF.

This sequence joins TRBV7-9 and TRBJ2-6, with D perhaps matching TRBD1 or TRBD2 (5 bases each). The CDR3 consists of 17 residues. The V gene's germline CDR1 is SEHNR and CDR2 FQNEAQ (reference sequence). Trimming removed 1 base from V and 1 base from J, with 11 bases in between. This chain's CDR3 is CASSLGGRPSGANVLTF. The CDR3 DNA sequence: TGTGCCAGCAGCTTAGGGGGGAGACCTTCTGGGGCCAACGTCCTGACTTTC.

The DNA of the CDR3 is TGCGCCAGCAGCCAAGGGGTCTATGACACAGATACGCAGTATTTT. Its protein product is CASSQGVYDTDTQYF. V is TRBV4-3 and J is TRBJ2-3; D gene uncertain. V lost 1 base and J lost 2, with 10 bases in between. From germline, CDR1 is LGHNA and CDR2 YSLEER. The CDR3 runs to 15 residues.

The V gene is TRBV6-6, the J gene TRBJ2-1; tentatively, D is TRBD1 (6 bases). The germline gives CDR1 MNHNY, CDR2 SVGAGI (reference sequence). Trimming shortened V by 4 bases and J by 0 bases, and 10 bases separated the two germline ends. The CDR3 loop spans 15 amino acids. The CDR3 is CASSSRGFSYNEQFF. In DNA form, the CDR3 reads TGTGCCAGCAGTTCAAGGGGGTTCTCCTACAATGAGCAGTTCTTC.

To note about this clone: Other DNA sequences from this sample encode an identical CDR3 as well. The J gene is TRBJ1-1, the V gene TRBV30; no clear D gene. V was trimmed by 2 bases and J by 2 bases, leaving 3 bases between them. This CDR3 region has 11 residues. Per the germline V gene, CDR1 is GTSNPN and CDR2 is SVGIG (reference sequence). The CDR3 loop is CAWSTNTEAFF. CDR3 nucleotides: TGTGCCTGGAGTACAAACACTGAAGCTTTCTTT.

This rearrangement joins TRBV13 to TRBJ1-1; TRBD1 is a possible D gene (6 bases). CDR1 and CDR2 (germline): PRHDT, FYEKMQ (reference sequence). Trimming shortened V by 5 bases and J by 3 bases, and 10 bases separated the two germline ends. The CDR3 length is 13 residues. The CDR3 here is CASSQDRDTEAFF. CDR3 sequence (DNA): TGTGCCAGCAGCCAGGACAGAGACACTGAAGCTTTCTTT.

This clone was seen only once. The chain has TRBV7-6 and TRBJ2-1; no definite D call. Trimming pared 1 base from V and 8 bases from J, leaving 18 bases between. The germline gives CDR1 SGHVS, CDR2 FNYEAQ. The CDR3 is 16 residues long. This chain's CDR3 is CASSLVPDPAFDEQFF. The CDR3, as DNA: TGTGCCAGCAGCTTAGTACCCGATCCGGCTTTCGATGAGCAGTTCTTC.

Comment on this clone: Other DNA sequences in this sample translate to the same CDR3. The genes are TRBV11-2 and TRBJ2-7, with 8 bases fitting TRBD2. Germline assignment: CDR1 SGHAT and CDR2 FQNNGV. V was pared by 1 base and J by 4 bases, with 6 bases of the junction left unmatched. The CDR3 is made up of 15 amino acids. The CDR3 loop is CASSLGAGGGYEQYF. The DNA of the CDR3 is TGTGCCAGCAGCTTAGGGGCGGGAGGTGGTTACGAGCAGTACTTC.

The CDR3 coding sequence is TGTGCCAGCAGCCTCCACCGGGGCTCTGGGGCCAACGTCCTGACTTTC. This encodes CASSLHRGSGANVLTF. The chain recombines TRBV4-2 with TRBJ2-6, with D perhaps matching TRBD2 (5 bases). Trimming took off 4 bases at V and 0 bases at J, with 10 bases between the two ends. The CDR3 length is 16 residues. Germline V CDR1 and CDR2: LGHNA, YNFKEQ.

The chain recombines TRBV28 with TRBJ2-7; 8 bases are shared with TRBD1. The CDR3 is made up of 14 amino acids. V shed 5 bases, J shed 6 bases, and the junction held 9 bases outside the gene matches. CDR1 MDHEN and CDR2 SYDVKM come from the germline V gene. CDR3 amino acids: CASSPRGPIGEQYF. The CDR3 DNA is TGTGCCAGCAGTCCCAGGGGGCCCATCGGCGAGCAGTACTTC.

This chain joins TRBV29-1 and TRBJ1-2; D remains ambiguous. V shed 4 bases and J shed 9 bases, with 12 bases lying between them. Per the germline V gene, CDR1 is SQVTM and CDR2 is ANQGSEA. The CDR3 contains 11 residues. This chain's CDR3 is CSVGVGMSYTF. The DNA for the CDR3 is TGCAGCGTTGGGGTGGGGATGAGCTACACCTTC.

The chain uses TRBV5-4 and TRBJ2-1, with TRBD2 matching over 9 bases. CDR1 is SGHNT, CDR2 YYREEE, per germline (reference sequence). The CDR3 covers 15 residues. V dropped 4 bases and J dropped 7; count of bases not matched to a gene: 9. The CDR3 coding sequence is TGTGCCAGCAGCCCTAGCGGGACTTGGAGTAATGAGCAGTTCTTC. It encodes CASSPSGTWSNEQFF. Supplemented by reference TRBV5-4 and TRBJ2-1, the full variable domain reads ETGVTQSPTHLIKTRGQQVTLRCSSQSGHNTVSWYQQALGQGPQFIFQYYREEENGRGNFPPRFSGLQFPNYSSELNVNALELDDSALYLCASSPSGTWSNEQFFGPGTRLTVL.

The J gene is TRBJ2-7, the V gene TRBV2, with 8 bases identical to TRBD1. This CDR3 has 14 amino acids. V gave up 7 bases and J gave up 2 bases; unmatched junction bases: 7. Germline V CDR1 and CDR2: SNHLY, FYNNEI. The CDR3 is CASNGAGQAYEQYF. In nucleotides, the CDR3 is TGTGCCAGCAACGGGGCGGGACAGGCCTACGAGCAGTACTTC.